A selection of T cell receptor beta chains follows, all from one sample in a study of blood T cell repertoires in COVID-19. Sequencing was performed with immunoSEQ multiplex PCR; in TCRdb, only in-frame clones are kept and a portion is missing. This table holds about 220,000 clones, around 81% found once. The sample comprised peripheral blood. Receptor source: an older woman with acute or convalescent COVID-19. The CDR3 runs from the conserved cysteine through the conserved F or W. Fields, in order: D gene, J gene, V gene, CDR3 protein. A D gene is named only where the DNA matches it firmly.

- TRBJ2-7 TRBV9 CASSVGGGVPYEQYF
- TRBJ2-1 TRBV6-2/TRBV6-3 CASSYSIRGGNEQFF
- TRBJ2-7 TRBV7-2 CASSLSGISYEQYF
- TRBJ2-5 TRBV7-6 CAGRTEETQYF
TRBD2 TRBJ2-5 TRBV4-1 CASSQGSGGALETQYF
- TRBJ2-1 TRBV21-1 CASSKIVGTSPNEQFF
- TRBJ1-1 TRBV2 CASSDGIGNTEAFF
TRBD2 TRBJ2-1 TRBV30 CAWSAAGGQSYNEQFF
TRBD2 TRBJ2-5 TRBV7-8 CASSLEPFGTSGGALETQYF
TRBD2 TRBJ2-6 TRBV24-1 CATSDPREGQISGANVLTF
- TRBJ2-1 TRBV27 CASSFHGGAGAGNEQFF
TRBD2 TRBJ2-5 TRBV11-2 CASSLGNGGARETQYF
- TRBJ1-1 TRBV2 CASRLQGNTEAFF
TRBD1 TRBJ2-7 TRBV7-9 CASSDRQGARQYF
TRBD1 TRBJ2-4 TRBV19 CASSGQGIGGAKNIQYF